The subject of this entry is one T cell receptor (beta chain). Germline is not matched at one junction end, which may reflect a read error. Germline V gene data show CDR1 as SSHAT and CDR2 as FNYEAQ (reference sequence). The CDR3 contains 15 residues. Clones were read by immunoSEQ multiplex PCR, and TCRdb kept only the in-frame ones, dropping some. The sample includes 200,000 to 300,000 clones, about 89% seen only once; the top ten take 2.3%. This record belongs to a study of blood T cell repertoires in COVID-19. The sequencing sample was made of peripheral blood. The chain has TRBV7-7 and TRBJ1-1; the D is unclear. The receptor's source is a woman aged 45-59 years with acute or convalescent COVID-19. CDR3 in DNA: TGTGCTAGCAGCCTTCGTGGAGGCCCGAACACTGAAGCTTTCTTT. Translating gives CASSLRGGPNTEAFF. Full variable domain (rest looked up from reference TRBV7-7 and TRBJ1-1): GAGVSQSPRYKVTKRGQDVTLRCDPISSHATLYWYQQALGQGPEFLTYFNYEAQPDKSGLPSDRFSAERPEGSISTLTIQRTEQRDSAMYRCASSLRGGPNTEAFFGQGTRLTVV.